The rows below give T cell receptor beta chains drawn from one sample of a study of TIL therapy for anti-PD-1-resistant metastatic lung cancer. Libraries were prepared by immunoSEQ multiplex PCR; TCRdb keeps only in-frame clonotypes and omits some of them. The sample consists of 9,000 to 9,500 clones, 76% of them appearing once. Specimen: tumor tissue, collected at baseline. These TCRs come from a person aged 25-80 years with non-small cell lung cancer. Each CDR3 is given with its conserved first and last residue. The order of the fields is CDR3 length, clone size, V gene, D gene, J gene, CDR3 DNA, CDR3 protein. D genes are given only for firm matches. Clone size is not always given. Where it is, it says once, few, many or a class for expanded clones.

cdr3_length: 14
clone_size: NA
v_call: TRBV4-2
d_call: NA
j_call: TRBJ2-7
cdr3_nt: TGTGCCAGCAGCCAAGATAAGAACTCCTACGAGCAGTACTTC
cdr3_aa: CASSQDKNSYEQYF

cdr3_length: 16
clone_size: NA
v_call: TRBV19
d_call: TRBD1
j_call: TRBJ1-1
cdr3_nt: TGTGCCAGTAGTATAGGCCCCGGACAGGGGGCGGTTGAAGCTTTCTTT
cdr3_aa: CASSIGPGQGAVEAFF

cdr3_length: 15
clone_size: few
v_call: TRBV19
d_call: NA
j_call: TRBJ1-2
cdr3_nt: TGTGCCAGTAGTATATCACTGGTCAGCGAATATGGCTACACCTTC
cdr3_aa: CASSISLVSEYGYTF

cdr3_length: 14
clone_size: few
v_call: TRBV5-6
d_call: NA
j_call: TRBJ2-3
cdr3_nt: TGTGCCAGCAGCAAGACCGGCCCAGGGGATACGCAGTATTTT
cdr3_aa: CASSKTGPGDTQYF

cdr3_length: 16
clone_size: NA
v_call: TRBV4-3
d_call: TRBD2
j_call: TRBJ2-3
cdr3_nt: TGCGCCAGCAGCCACGGGACTAGCGGGAGATTGGATACGCAGTATTTT
cdr3_aa: CASSHGTSGRLDTQYF

cdr3_length: 15
clone_size: NA
v_call: TRBV7-9
d_call: NA
j_call: TRBJ2-5
cdr3_nt: TGTGCCAGCAGCCCTCCAATCTCCTGGAAAGAGACCCAGTACTTC
cdr3_aa: CASSPPISWKETQYF

cdr3_length: 13
clone_size: NA
v_call: TRBV28
d_call: TRBD1
j_call: TRBJ1-5
cdr3_nt: TGTGCCAGCAGTGACGGATCAAGAGGACAGGAGACCTTT
cdr3_aa: CASSDGSRGQETF

cdr3_length: 14
clone_size: few
v_call: TRBV7-2
d_call: NA
j_call: TRBJ1-2
cdr3_nt: TGTGCCAGCAGCTTACAGAGTTCTAACTATGGCTACACCTTC
cdr3_aa: CASSLQSSNYGYTF

cdr3_length: 17
clone_size: NA
v_call: TRBV4-1
d_call: NA
j_call: TRBJ2-1
cdr3_nt: TGCGCCAGCAGCCAAGCGCCGCCTCCCCTCTCCTACAATGAGCAGTTCTTC
cdr3_aa: CASSQAPPPLSYNEQFF

cdr3_length: 15
clone_size: NA
v_call: TRBV7-6
d_call: NA
j_call: TRBJ2-1
cdr3_nt: TGTGCCAGCAGAAGTCAGGGGCTGGGACTCGATGAGCAGTTCTTC
cdr3_aa: CASRSQGLGLDEQFF

cdr3_length: 16
clone_size: NA
v_call: TRBV4-2
d_call: TRBD2
j_call: TRBJ2-7
cdr3_nt: TGTGCCAGCAGCCAAGAAGGGAGGGCCGGCGGGTACGAGCAGTACTTC
cdr3_aa: CASSQEGRAGGYEQYF

cdr3_length: 16
clone_size: NA
v_call: TRBV7-2
d_call: TRBD2
j_call: TRBJ2-7
cdr3_nt: TGTGCCAGCAGCTTAGGACTAGCGGGAGGGCAGGGGGAGCAGTACTTC
cdr3_aa: CASSLGLAGGQGEQYF

cdr3_length: 15
clone_size: NA
v_call: TRBV15
d_call: NA
j_call: TRBJ2-1
cdr3_nt: TGTGCCACCAGCGTAGTGGGGGAAGTCTACAATGAGCAGTTCTTC
cdr3_aa: CATSVVGEVYNEQFF

cdr3_length: 14
clone_size: NA
v_call: TRBV30
d_call: NA
j_call: TRBJ1-5
cdr3_nt: TGTGCCTGGAGTGCCGGGTTAGGCAATCAGCCCCAGCATTTT
cdr3_aa: CAWSAGLGNQPQHF

cdr3_length: 11
clone_size: few
v_call: TRBV7-2
d_call: NA
j_call: TRBJ2-1
cdr3_nt: TGTGCCACCCACGGGACCGATGAGCAGTTCTTC
cdr3_aa: CATHGTDEQFF

cdr3_length: 14
clone_size: NA
v_call: TRBV28
d_call: TRBD1
j_call: TRBJ2-7
cdr3_nt: TGTGCCAGCAGTCGGACAGGGGGAGGATACGAGCAGTACTTC
cdr3_aa: CASSRTGGGYEQYF

cdr3_length: 16
clone_size: NA
v_call: TRBV5-1
d_call: TRBD2
j_call: TRBJ2-7
cdr3_nt: TGCGCCAGCAGCTTCGGACTAGCGGGAGAGAGCTACGAGCAGTACTTC
cdr3_aa: CASSFGLAGESYEQYF

cdr3_length: 17
clone_size: once
v_call: TRBV21-1
d_call: NA
j_call: TRBJ2-2
cdr3_nt: TGTGCCAGCAGCAATCCTCGAGAGGGAGGGCGAGCCGGGGAGCTGTTTTTT
cdr3_aa: CASSNPREGGRAGELFF

cdr3_length: 15
clone_size: NA
v_call: TRBV18
d_call: NA
j_call: TRBJ1-3
cdr3_nt: TGTGCCAGCTCACCGAGCCAGACTGCTGGAAACACCATATATTTT
cdr3_aa: CASSPSQTAGNTIYF

cdr3_length: 13
clone_size: NA
v_call: TRBV15
d_call: NA
j_call: TRBJ1-6
cdr3_nt: TGTGCCACCAGCAGGGGGCTCAAGTCACCCCTCCACTTT
cdr3_aa: CATSRGLKSPLHF

cdr3_length: 14
clone_size: NA
v_call: TRBV7-9
d_call: NA
j_call: TRBJ1-3
cdr3_nt: TGTGCCAGCAGTCGCGATGACTCTGGAAACACCATATATTTT
cdr3_aa: CASSRDDSGNTIYF

cdr3_length: 13
clone_size: NA
v_call: TRBV7-2
d_call: NA
j_call: TRBJ2-7
cdr3_nt: TGTGCCAGCAGCCCCGGGTATACCTACGAGCAGTACTTC
cdr3_aa: CASSPGYTYEQYF

cdr3_length: 18
clone_size: NA
v_call: TRBV4-1
d_call: TRBD2
j_call: TRBJ2-1
cdr3_nt: TGCGCCAGCAGCCAAGCTCCTTTGGGACTAGCGGATTACAATGAGCAGTTCTTC
cdr3_aa: CASSQAPLGLADYNEQFF

cdr3_length: 13
clone_size: NA
v_call: TRBV4-2
d_call: NA
j_call: TRBJ2-3
cdr3_nt: TGTGCCAGTGGAGGGGGGGGGCTTTATACGCAGTATTTT
cdr3_aa: CASGGGGLYTQYF

cdr3_length: 16
clone_size: NA
v_call: TRBV14
d_call: NA
j_call: TRBJ2-2
cdr3_nt: TGTGCCAGCAGCCTCACTCATGGAGCGAACACCGGGGAGCTGTTTTTT
cdr3_aa: CASSLTHGANTGELFF

cdr3_length: 14
clone_size: once
v_call: TRBV7-3
d_call: NA
j_call: TRBJ2-3
cdr3_nt: TGTGTCAGCAGCTTTGTCCGGGGGACAGATACGCAGTATTTT
cdr3_aa: CVSSFVRGTDTQYF

cdr3_length: 18
clone_size: NA
v_call: TRBV5-1
d_call: TRBD1
j_call: TRBJ2-7
cdr3_nt: TGCGCCAGCAGCTTGGGCCCCCGGGTTTGGGACAGCTCCTACGAGCAGTACTTC
cdr3_aa: CASSLGPRVWDSSYEQYF

cdr3_length: 14
clone_size: NA
v_call: TRBV5-1
d_call: TRBD1
j_call: TRBJ1-1
cdr3_nt: TGCGCCAGCAGCTTGGATCCCAGGGGGCTTGGAGCTTTCTTT
cdr3_aa: CASSLDPRGLGAFF

cdr3_length: 14
clone_size: once
v_call: TRBV7-9
d_call: NA
j_call: TRBJ1-3
cdr3_nt: TGTGCCAGCAGCCTGCCCACCTCTGGAAACACCATATATTTT
cdr3_aa: CASSLPTSGNTIYF

cdr3_length: 15
clone_size: NA
v_call: TRBV23-1
d_call: TRBD1
j_call: TRBJ2-7
cdr3_nt: TGCGCCAGCAGTCCTGATAGGGACAGGGCCTACGAGCAGTACTTC
cdr3_aa: CASSPDRDRAYEQYF

cdr3_length: 15
clone_size: NA
v_call: TRBV4-2
d_call: TRBD1
j_call: TRBJ2-2
cdr3_nt: TGTGCCAGCAGCCAAGGACAGGGGGCCTCCGGGGAGCTGTTTTTT
cdr3_aa: CASSQGQGASGELFF

cdr3_length: 15
clone_size: NA
v_call: TRBV7-2
d_call: NA
j_call: TRBJ2-7
cdr3_nt: TGTGCCAGCAGCTTAGGAGGAGCTCAAACCTACGAGCAGTACTTC
cdr3_aa: CASSLGGAQTYEQYF

cdr3_length: 15
clone_size: NA
v_call: TRBV12-5
d_call: NA
j_call: TRBJ1-5
cdr3_nt: TGTGCTAGTGGTTTGGGACAGGTGGGCGATCAGCCCCAGCATTTT
cdr3_aa: CASGLGQVGDQPQHF

cdr3_length: 12
clone_size: NA
v_call: TRBV7-8
d_call: NA
j_call: TRBJ2-2
cdr3_nt: TGTGCCAGCAGCCCCGGAGCCGGGGAGCTGTTTTTT
cdr3_aa: CASSPGAGELFF

cdr3_length: 17
clone_size: once
v_call: TRBV28
d_call: TRBD1
j_call: TRBJ1-5
cdr3_nt: TGTGCCAGCAGAAACCCAGGGACAGTCTATAGCAATCAGCCCCGGCATTTT
cdr3_aa: CASRNPGTVYSNQPRHF

cdr3_length: 20
clone_size: NA
v_call: TRBV11-3
d_call: TRBD2
j_call: TRBJ2-5
cdr3_nt: TGTGCCAGCAGCTTAGGTCCTTTTCTGGGGCTAGCGGGGCCGCAAGAGACCCAGTACTTC
cdr3_aa: CASSLGPFLGLAGPQETQYF

cdr3_length: 18
clone_size: few
v_call: TRBV7-2
d_call: TRBD2
j_call: TRBJ2-1
cdr3_nt: TGTGCCAGCAGCTCGCGTGGGTCATACGGGACTACCTCCAATGAGCAGTTCTTC
cdr3_aa: CASSSRGSYGTTSNEQFF

cdr3_length: 14
clone_size: NA
v_call: TRBV5-4
d_call: TRBD2
j_call: TRBJ2-4
cdr3_nt: TGTGCCAGCAGCGAAGCTAGCGGGAGTACCATTCAGTACTTC
cdr3_aa: CASSEASGSTIQYF

cdr3_length: 17
clone_size: NA
v_call: TRBV9
d_call: TRBD2
j_call: TRBJ2-1
cdr3_nt: TGTGCCAGCAGCCCCCGCTGGACTAGCGGGGGAGGCAATGAGCAGTTCTTC
cdr3_aa: CASSPRWTSGGGNEQFF

cdr3_length: 16
clone_size: few
v_call: TRBV4-3
d_call: NA
j_call: TRBJ1-4
cdr3_nt: TGCGCCAGCAGCCAGCAAGCCAGGTCAACTAATGAAAAACTGTTTTTT
cdr3_aa: CASSQQARSTNEKLFF

cdr3_length: 12
clone_size: few
v_call: TRBV2
d_call: NA
j_call: TRBJ1-5
cdr3_nt: TGTGCCAGCAGTACTGGCAATCAGCCCCAGCATTTT
cdr3_aa: CASSTGNQPQHF

cdr3_length: 12
clone_size: NA
v_call: TRBV2
d_call: NA
j_call: TRBJ1-5
cdr3_nt: TGTGCCAGCGGACTGATTAATCAGCCCCAGCATTTT
cdr3_aa: CASGLINQPQHF

cdr3_length: 15
clone_size: NA
v_call: TRBV4-3
d_call: NA
j_call: TRBJ1-2
cdr3_nt: TGCGCCAGCAGCCAAGGGCCGGCAGGGCTGCCTGGCTACACCTTC
cdr3_aa: CASSQGPAGLPGYTF

cdr3_length: 15
clone_size: NA
v_call: TRBV13
d_call: NA
j_call: TRBJ2-1
cdr3_nt: TGTGCCAGCAGCTTACTAGAGGGCAGGGGCAATGAGCAGTTCTTC
cdr3_aa: CASSLLEGRGNEQFF

cdr3_length: 15
clone_size: NA
v_call: TRBV7-6
d_call: NA
j_call: TRBJ2-3
cdr3_nt: TGTGCCAGCAGCTTACTTGGCGGGACCCCCGGTACGCAGTATTTT
cdr3_aa: CASSLLGGTPGTQYF

cdr3_length: 14
clone_size: NA
v_call: TRBV18
d_call: NA
j_call: TRBJ1-5
cdr3_nt: TGTGCCAGCTCACCGGCCAGCAGGGTTCAGCCCCAGCATTTT
cdr3_aa: CASSPASRVQPQHF

cdr3_length: 13
clone_size: NA
v_call: TRBV5-4
d_call: NA
j_call: TRBJ2-7
cdr3_nt: TGTGCCAGCAGCTTCGGGTATTCCTACGAGCAGTACTTC
cdr3_aa: CASSFGYSYEQYF

cdr3_length: 13
clone_size: NA
v_call: TRBV2
d_call: NA
j_call: TRBJ2-7
cdr3_nt: TGTGCCAGCAGGTTAAGGGGAGGGGGCGAGCAGTACTTC
cdr3_aa: CASRLRGGGEQYF

cdr3_length: 15
clone_size: few
v_call: TRBV5-8
d_call: NA
j_call: TRBJ1-5
cdr3_nt: TGTGCCAGCAACCCCCGACAGTGGAGCAATCAGCCCCAGCATTTT
cdr3_aa: CASNPRQWSNQPQHF

cdr3_length: 14
clone_size: NA
v_call: TRBV14
d_call: TRBD1
j_call: TRBJ1-4
cdr3_nt: TGTGCCAGCAGCCCTGACAGGGTCGGCGAAAAACTGTTTTTT
cdr3_aa: CASSPDRVGEKLFF

cdr3_length: 16
clone_size: NA
v_call: TRBV5-6
d_call: NA
j_call: TRBJ2-1
cdr3_nt: TGTGCCAGCAGCTTGGAAGGGCGGAGCTCCTACAATGAGCAGTTCTTC
cdr3_aa: CASSLEGRSSYNEQFF

cdr3_length: 15
clone_size: NA
v_call: TRBV10-2
d_call: TRBD1
j_call: TRBJ2-5
cdr3_nt: TGCGCCAGCAGTGACAGGACAGGGGGCGCGGAGACCCAGTACTTC
cdr3_aa: CASSDRTGGAETQYF

cdr3_length: 14
clone_size: NA
v_call: TRBV5-6
d_call: NA
j_call: TRBJ1-2
cdr3_nt: TGTGCCAGCAGCTACTGGACGGATACTATGGGCTACACCTTC
cdr3_aa: CASSYWTDTMGYTF

cdr3_length: 14
clone_size: few
v_call: TRBV11-2
d_call: NA
j_call: TRBJ2-3
cdr3_nt: TGTGCCAGCAGCTTCCAGGGGCGCACAGATACGCAGTATTTT
cdr3_aa: CASSFQGRTDTQYF

cdr3_length: 11
clone_size: NA
v_call: TRBV30
d_call: NA
j_call: TRBJ1-3
cdr3_nt: TGTGCCGCATCAACCTCGGCCCTCATATATTTT
cdr3_aa: CAASTSALIYF